Following are 26 T cell receptor beta chains from one sample sequenced in a study of blood T cell repertoires in COVID-19. The repertoire was sequenced with immunoSEQ multiplex PCR; TCRdb's copy has only in-frame clones and lacks some. The table lists around 250,000 clones, around 82% of them singletons, with around 3.6% in the top ten. Sequencing was done on a sample of PBMCs or T cells enriched from blood (not recorded which). These receptors were collected from a man aged 45-65 years who had recovered from COVID-19.

The sample holds one count of this clone. The V gene is TRBV3-1 (or the pseudogene TRBV3-2), the J gene TRBJ2-2, with D perhaps matching TRBD1 (6 bases). The CDR3 spans 14 residues. V was trimmed by 5 bases and J by 8 bases, leaving 15 bases between them. Looked up from germline, CDR1 is LGHDT and CDR2 is YNNKEL (reference sequence). This CDR3 is CASSVGQLGGELFF. The CDR3 DNA reads as TGTGCCAGCAGCGTCGGACAGCTCGGAGGGGAGCTGTTTTTT.

The gene calls are TRBV30 and TRBJ1-4; perhaps TRBD1 as D (5 bases). The V end was cut by 0 bases, the J end by 5 bases, with 13 bases between. The CDR3 covers 15 residues. Germline CDR1 and CDR2: GTSNPN and SVGIG (reference sequence). The CDR3 loop reads CAWSVTRQSNEKLFF. CDR3 sequence (DNA): TGTGCCTGGAGTGTTACCCGACAGTCGAATGAAAAACTGTTTTTT.

This sequence joins TRBV11-2 and TRBJ2-1; 7 positions match TRBD2. The CDR3 extends over 15 amino acids. The J segment lost 6 bases and the V segment lost 3 bases, leaving 8 bases of the junction unmatched. Germline V gene sequence: CDR1 SGHAT, CDR2 FQNNGV. The CDR3 protein is CASSFPAGVSNEQFF. The CDR3 coding sequence is TGTGCCAGCAGCTTTCCGGCGGGAGTCTCCAATGAGCAGTTCTTC.

The chain uses TRBV30 and TRBJ2-3; 9 bases are a match to TRBD2. V was pared by 0 bases and J by 4 bases, with 5 bases of the junction left unmatched. The CDR3 spans 15 residues. Per the germline V gene, CDR1 is GTSNPN and CDR2 is SVGIG (reference sequence). The chain's CDR3 is CAWSVAGGGSDTQYF. The CDR3 nucleotides are TGTGCCTGGAGTGTAGCGGGGGGCGGGTCAGATACGCAGTATTTT. The entire variable domain, with the rest obtained from reference TRBV30 and TRBJ2-3, is as follows: SQTIHQWPATLVQPVGSPLSLECTVEGTSNPNLYWYRQAAGRGLQLLFYSVGIGQISSEVPQNLSASRPQDRQFILSSKKLLLSDSGFYLCAWSVAGGGSDTQYFGPGTRLTVL.

The genes are TRBV7-9 and TRBJ2-3; 14 nucleotides match TRBD2. After removal of 7 bases from V and 6 bases from J, the junction contained 9 bases not matched to a gene. In germline, CDR1 is SEHNR, CDR2 FQNEAQ (reference sequence). CDR3 length: 16 amino acids. The CDR3 bases are TGTGCCAGCACCCTAGGACTAGCGGGGGGATCGGATACGCAGTATTTT. This codes for CASTLGLAGGSDTQYF.

This clone has more than one count but fewer than ten. The genes are TRBV13 and TRBJ1-1; no firm D call. This CDR3 is built from 14 residues. With 6 bases removed from V and 7 bases from J, the gap between germline ends came to 18 bases. Germline V gene lookup returns CDR1 PRHDT and CDR2 FYEKMQ (reference sequence). The CDR3 region has the DNA TGTGCCAGCAGAGACTCCGAAACGGGGAGTGAAGCTTTCTTT. This sequence encodes CASRDSETGSEAFF.

CDR3 nucleotide sequence: TGTGCCAGCAGTTCCCTCGGACTCTCTGGGGCCAACGTCCTGACTTTC. As protein: CASSSLGLSGANVLTF. This chain uses TRBV28 with TRBJ2-6, with D possibly matching TRBD2 (5 bases). Trimming removed 4 bases at V and 0 bases at J, with 10 bases between. Germline CDR1 MDHEN, CDR2 SYDVKM. The CDR3 runs to 16 residues.

In DNA form, the CDR3 reads TGTGCCAGCAGCCCCCTCTCAGGTGGCAATCAGCCCCAGCATTTT. Amino acids: CASSPLSGGNQPQHF. The chain recombines TRBV7-2 with TRBJ1-5, with D unresolved. The germline V and J ends were trimmed by 5 bases and 2 bases, with 13 bases remaining between them. The CDR3 totals 15 residues. Germline-derived CDR1 and CDR2 are SGHTA and FQGNSA.

The chain links TRBV12-5 to TRBJ1-3; D is unresolved. The germline V and J ends were trimmed by 0 bases and 2 bases, with 8 bases remaining between them. Germline V gene data show CDR1 as LGHNT and CDR2 as FRNRAP. The CDR3 spans 15 residues. The CDR3 nucleotides read TGTGCTAGTGGTTTGGTATCGGTCCCTGGAAACACCATATATTTT. This translates into CASGLVSVPGNTIYF.

The J gene is TRBJ1-2, the V gene TRBV6-2 or TRBV6-3, with no clear D. V lost 0 bases and J 4 bases, leaving 18 bases between the germline ends. This CDR3 comprises 17 residues. Germline CDR1 reads MNHEY; CDR2 reads SVGEGT. CDR3: CASSYSPIPLRGYGYTF. The CDR3, as DNA: TGTGCCAGCAGTTACTCTCCGATCCCCCTTAGAGGCTATGGCTACACCTTC.

This sequence joins TRBV9 and TRBJ2-1, with 7 bases lining up with TRBD2. The CDR3 totals 15 residues. Per germline, CDR1 SGDLS and CDR2 YYNGEE. The J segment lost 4 bases and the V segment lost 0 bases, leaving 4 bases of the junction unmatched. CDR3 sequence (DNA): TGTGCCAGCAGCGTAGGGGGGAGGGCTTACAATGAGCAGTTCTTC. This encodes CASSVGGRAYNEQFF.

This chain joins TRBV9 and TRBJ2-7; 11 bases line up with TRBD1. V was pared by 3 bases and J by 7 bases, with 9 bases of the junction left unmatched. CDR1 and CDR2 (germline): SGDLS, YYNGEE. CDR3 length: 15 amino acids. The CDR3 region has the DNA TGTGCCAGCAGCGGGGCCGGGACAGGGGGTGAGGAGCAGTACTTC. Protein: CASSGAGTGGEEQYF. The full variable domain, completed using reference TRBV9 and TRBJ2-7, is DSGVTQTPKHLITATGQRVTLRCSPRSGDLSVYWYQQSLDQGLQFLIQYYNGEERAKGNILERFSAQQFPDLHSELNLSSLELGDSALYFCASSGAGTGGEEQYFGPGTRLTVT.

The CDR3 is CAWGRENGGYTF. CDR3 bases: TGTGCCTGGGGCAGGGAAAACGGTGGCTACACCTTC. The chain recombines TRBV30 with TRBJ1-2; perhaps TRBD1 as D (5 bases). The V and J ends lost 5 bases and 7 bases respectively, with 14 bases between them. This CDR3 contains 12 residues. Germline V lookup: CDR1 GTSNPN, CDR2 SVGIG (reference sequence).

The chain links TRBV7-9 to TRBJ2-5, with 9 nucleotides matching TRBD2. V gave up 1 base and J gave up 2 bases; unmatched junction bases: 5. This CDR3 has 16 amino acids. Germline-derived CDR1 and CDR2 are SEHNR and FQNEAQ (reference sequence). The CDR3 DNA reads TGTGCCAGCAGCTTAGGACTAGCGGCAACACAAGAGACCCAGTACTTC. The encoded protein is CASSLGLAATQETQYF.

The genes are TRBV7-9 and TRBJ1-2, with 8 bases fitting TRBD1. Germline CDR1 is SEHNR and CDR2 is FQNEAQ (reference sequence). With 2 bases clipped from V and 8 bases from J, the junction kept 19 bases outside the gene matches. The CDR3 has 18 residues. This CDR3 is CASSLSPGQALRGGGYTF. The CDR3 DNA reads as TGTGCCAGCAGCTTATCTCCGGGACAGGCCCTTCGTGGGGGCGGCTACACCTTC.

The chain is built from TRBV6-5 and TRBJ2-7; 7 nucleotides line up with TRBD1. Germline CDR1 is MNHEY and CDR2 is SVGAGI. Losses at the gene ends were 6 bases for V and 1 base for J; bases not matched to a gene: 3. The CDR3 is made up of 13 amino acids. CDR3 sequence: CASSQTGSYEQYF. DNA for the CDR3: TGTGCCAGCAGCCAGACAGGGTCCTACGAGCAGTACTTC.

V gene TRBV29-1 combines with J gene TRBJ2-1, with 10 bases lining up with TRBD2. The junction had 7 bases not matched to a gene; V was cut back by 0 bases and J by 8 bases. CDR1 is SQVTM, CDR2 ANQGSEA, per germline. The CDR3 covers 15 residues. In nucleotides, the CDR3 is TGCAGCGTTGAAGATAGCAGCGGGAGGGTCTATGAGCAGTTCTTC. This gives the protein CSVEDSSGRVYEQFF.

The V and J genes are TRBV10-1 and TRBJ2-5, with 8 bases aligning to TRBD2. From germline, CDR1 is WNHNN and CDR2 SYGVQD (reference sequence). The CDR3 is made up of 13 amino acids. The V and J ends lost 8 bases and 2 bases, in that order; junction bases with no gene match: 4. The CDR3 loop reads CASQAGGQETQYF. CDR3 bases: TGCGCCAGCCAGGCGGGGGGTCAAGAGACCCAGTACTTC.

The chain recombines TRBV28 with TRBJ2-7, with TRBD1 matching over 7 bases. V lost 5 bases, J lost 2 bases, and 6 bases stayed unmatched. CDR1 is MDHEN and CDR2 is SYDVKM in the germline V gene. This CDR3 is built from 14 residues. The CDR3 sequence: CASSATGKTYEQYF. CDR3 nucleotides: TGTGCCAGCAGTGCGACAGGGAAAACCTACGAGCAGTACTTC. The full variable domain, rest sourced from reference TRBV28 and TRBJ2-7, is DVKVTQSSRYLVKRTGEKVFLECVQDMDHENMFWYRQDPGLGLRLIYFSYDVKMKEKGDIPEGYSVSREKKERFSLILESASTNQTSMYLCASSATGKTYEQYFGPGTRLTVT.

This rearrangement joins TRBV10-1 to TRBJ1-2; possibly TRBD1 for D (5 bases). The CDR3 is made up of 13 amino acids. Germline assignment: CDR1 WNHNN and CDR2 SYGVQD (reference sequence). Trimming pared 2 bases from V and 8 bases from J, leaving 12 bases between. CDR3 in amino acids: CASSENQGGGYTF. CDR3 DNA sequence: TGCGCCAGCAGTGAGAATCAGGGCGGAGGCTACACCTTC.

This chain links TRBV18 with TRBJ2-5; TRBD1 matches 9 bases. V lost 2 bases and J lost 6; bases outside the gene matches: 10. This CDR3 contains 16 residues. From germline, CDR1 is KGHSH and CDR2 LQKENI. The CDR3 region has the DNA TGTGCCAGCTCACCAACCGGGACAGGGATAGGGAAGACCCAGTACTTC. Its protein is CASSPTGTGIGKTQYF.

This clone is a singleton in its sample. This chain joins TRBV10-3 and TRBJ2-7, with D possibly TRBD1 on 6 matching bases. Germline CDR1 reads ENHRY; CDR2 reads SYGVKD. The CDR3 is made up of 17 amino acids. Trimming left V 2 bases short and J 3 bases short, with 20 bases between. The CDR3 DNA reads as TGTGCCATCAGTGAGCCCCACGGGACACTTCATAGCTACGAGCAGTACTTC. This gives the protein CAISEPHGTLHSYEQYF.

The V and J genes are TRBV7-6 and TRBJ2-3, with 8 bases lining up with TRBD1. Trimming cost V 5 bases and J 6 bases; bases outside gene matches: 13. Germline V gives CDR1 SGHVS, CDR2 FNYEAQ. CDR3 length: 16 residues. CDR3: CASSRTGQASWDTQYF. CDR3 nucleotide sequence: TGTGCCAGCAGCCGTACGGGACAGGCCTCTTGGGATACGCAGTATTTT.

The chain employs TRBV5-1 and TRBJ1-3; D call uncertain. Germline-derived CDR1 and CDR2 are SGHRS and YFSETQ. V was clipped by 0 bases and J by 8 bases, with 6 bases between them. This CDR3 comprises 12 residues. The CDR3 DNA is TGCGCCAGCAGCTTGGAGGGAGACACCATATATTTT. Translation: CASSLEGDTIYF.

This sequence joins TRBV18 and TRBJ2-7, with D possibly matching TRBD2 (5 bases). CDR3 length: 13 amino acids. In germline, CDR1 is KGHSH, CDR2 LQKENI. The ends were cut back, 4 bases at V and 6 bases at J, with 13 bases in the middle. The CDR3 loop reads CASSRDPGVEQYF. CDR3 sequence (DNA): TGTGCCAGCTCACGCGACCCCGGGGTCGAGCAGTACTTC.

The J gene is TRBJ2-1, the V gene TRBV7-3; D unresolved. CDR1 and CDR2 (germline): SGHTA, FQGTGA. This CDR3 is built from 15 residues. V lost 2 bases and J lost 0, with 8 bases in between. As DNA, the CDR3 is TGTGCCAGCAGCTTATACCCCAGCTCCTACAATGAGCAGTTCTTC. This sequence encodes CASSLYPSSYNEQFF.